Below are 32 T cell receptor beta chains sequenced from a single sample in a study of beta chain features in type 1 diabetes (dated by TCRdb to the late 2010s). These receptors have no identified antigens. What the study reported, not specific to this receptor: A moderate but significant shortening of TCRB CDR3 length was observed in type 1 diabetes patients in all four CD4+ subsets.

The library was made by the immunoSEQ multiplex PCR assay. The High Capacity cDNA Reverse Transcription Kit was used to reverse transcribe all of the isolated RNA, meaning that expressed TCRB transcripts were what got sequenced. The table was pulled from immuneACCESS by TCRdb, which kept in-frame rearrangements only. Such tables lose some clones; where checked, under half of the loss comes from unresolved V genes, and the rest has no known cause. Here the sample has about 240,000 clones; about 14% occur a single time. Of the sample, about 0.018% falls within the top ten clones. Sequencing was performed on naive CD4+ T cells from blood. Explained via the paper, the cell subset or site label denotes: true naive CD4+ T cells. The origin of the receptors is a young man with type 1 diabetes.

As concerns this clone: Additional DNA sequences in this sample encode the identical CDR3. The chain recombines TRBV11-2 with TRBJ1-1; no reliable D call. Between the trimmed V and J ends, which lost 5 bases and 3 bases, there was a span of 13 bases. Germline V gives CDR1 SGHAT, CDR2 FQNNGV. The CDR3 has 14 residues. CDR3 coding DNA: TGTGCCAGCAGCCTTGATCGGGGTGACACTGAAGCTTTCTTT. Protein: CASSLDRGDTEAFF.

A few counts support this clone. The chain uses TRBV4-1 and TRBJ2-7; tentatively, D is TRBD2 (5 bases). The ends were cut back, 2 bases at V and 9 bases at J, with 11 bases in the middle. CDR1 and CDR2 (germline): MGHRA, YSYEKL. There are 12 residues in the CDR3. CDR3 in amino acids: CASSQREGPQYF. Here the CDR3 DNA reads TGCGCCAGCAGCCAACGGGAAGGGCCGCAGTACTTC.

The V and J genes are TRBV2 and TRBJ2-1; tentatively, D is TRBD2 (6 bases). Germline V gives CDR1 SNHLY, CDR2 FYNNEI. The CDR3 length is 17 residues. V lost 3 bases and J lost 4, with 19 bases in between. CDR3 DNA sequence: TGTGCCAGCAGTGATTTGGGAGGCCGACACCCTTACAATGAGCAGTTCTTC. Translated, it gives CASSDLGGRHPYNEQFF.

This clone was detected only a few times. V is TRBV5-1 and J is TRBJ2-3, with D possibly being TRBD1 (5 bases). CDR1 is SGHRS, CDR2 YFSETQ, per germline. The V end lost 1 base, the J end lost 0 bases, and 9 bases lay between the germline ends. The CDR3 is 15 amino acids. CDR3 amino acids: CASSLWGLSTDTQYF. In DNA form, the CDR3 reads TGCGCCAGCAGCTTGTGGGGCCTCAGCACAGATACGCAGTATTTT.

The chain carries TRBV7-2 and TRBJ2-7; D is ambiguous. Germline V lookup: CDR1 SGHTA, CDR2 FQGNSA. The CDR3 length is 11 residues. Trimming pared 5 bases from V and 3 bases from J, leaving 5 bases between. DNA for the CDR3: TGTGCCAGCAGCCTAAACTACGAGCAGTACTTC. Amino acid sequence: CASSLNYEQYF.

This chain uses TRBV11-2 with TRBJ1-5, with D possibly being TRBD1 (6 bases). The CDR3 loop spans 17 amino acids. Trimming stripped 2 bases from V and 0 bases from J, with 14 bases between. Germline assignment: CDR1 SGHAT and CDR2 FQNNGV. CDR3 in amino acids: CASSLWSQGNSNQPQHF. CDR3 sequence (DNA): TGTGCCAGCAGCTTATGGTCCCAGGGGAATAGCAATCAGCCCCAGCATTTT.

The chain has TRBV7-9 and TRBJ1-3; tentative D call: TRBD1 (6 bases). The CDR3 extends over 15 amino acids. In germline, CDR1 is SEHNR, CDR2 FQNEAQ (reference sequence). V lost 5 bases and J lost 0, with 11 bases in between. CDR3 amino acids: CASSKRGSSGNTIYF. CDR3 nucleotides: TGTGCCAGCAGCAAAAGGGGGAGCTCTGGAAACACCATATATTTT.

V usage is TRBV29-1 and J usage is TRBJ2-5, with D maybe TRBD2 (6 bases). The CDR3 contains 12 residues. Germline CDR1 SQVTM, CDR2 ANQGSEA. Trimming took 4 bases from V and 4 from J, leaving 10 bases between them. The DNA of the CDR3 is TGCAGCGTTGCGGAGGGATCAGAGACCCAGTACTTC. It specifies CSVAEGSETQYF.

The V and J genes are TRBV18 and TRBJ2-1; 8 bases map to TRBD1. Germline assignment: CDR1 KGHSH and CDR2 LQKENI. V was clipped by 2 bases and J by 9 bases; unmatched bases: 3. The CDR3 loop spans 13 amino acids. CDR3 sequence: CASSPLQGGEQFF. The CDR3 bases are TGTGCCAGCTCACCATTACAGGGGGGTGAGCAGTTCTTC.

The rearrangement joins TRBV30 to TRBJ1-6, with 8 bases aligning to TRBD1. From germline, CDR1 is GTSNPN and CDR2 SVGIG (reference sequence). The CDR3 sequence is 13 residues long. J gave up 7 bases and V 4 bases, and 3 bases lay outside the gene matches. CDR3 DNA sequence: TGTGCCTGGAAAGGACAGGGAAATTCACCCCTCCACTTT. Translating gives CAWKGQGNSPLHF.

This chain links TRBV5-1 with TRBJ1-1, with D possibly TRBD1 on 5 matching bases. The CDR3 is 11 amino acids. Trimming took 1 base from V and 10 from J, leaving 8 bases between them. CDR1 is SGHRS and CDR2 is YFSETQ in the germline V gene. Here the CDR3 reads CASSLQGIAFF. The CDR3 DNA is TGCGCCAGCAGCTTGCAGGGAATAGCTTTCTTT.

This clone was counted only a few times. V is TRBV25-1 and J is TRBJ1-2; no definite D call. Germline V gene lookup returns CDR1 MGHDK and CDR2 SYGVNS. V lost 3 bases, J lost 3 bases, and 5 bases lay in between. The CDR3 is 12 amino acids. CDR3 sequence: CASSEADYGYTF. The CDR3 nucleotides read TGTGCCAGCAGTGAGGCAGACTATGGCTACACCTTC.

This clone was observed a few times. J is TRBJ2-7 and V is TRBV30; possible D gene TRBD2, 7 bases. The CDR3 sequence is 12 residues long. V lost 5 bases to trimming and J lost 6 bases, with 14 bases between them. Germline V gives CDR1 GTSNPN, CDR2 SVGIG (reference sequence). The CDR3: CAWALGGPEQYF. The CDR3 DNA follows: TGTGCCTGGGCCCTCGGGGGGCCCGAGCAGTACTTC.

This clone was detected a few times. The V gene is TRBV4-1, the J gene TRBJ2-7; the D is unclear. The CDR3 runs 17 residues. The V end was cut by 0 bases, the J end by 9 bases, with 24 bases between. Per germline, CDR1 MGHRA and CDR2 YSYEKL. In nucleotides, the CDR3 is TGCGCCAGCAGCCAAGATTCCCAGACTGGTACTCTACGAGTGCAGTACTTC. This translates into CASSQDSQTGTLRVQYF.

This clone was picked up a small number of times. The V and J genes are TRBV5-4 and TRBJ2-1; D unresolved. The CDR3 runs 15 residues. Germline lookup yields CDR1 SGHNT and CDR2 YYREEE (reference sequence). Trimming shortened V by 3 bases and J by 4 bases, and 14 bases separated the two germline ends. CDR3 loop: CASSSQSSLYNEQFF. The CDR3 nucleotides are TGTGCCAGCAGCTCACAGTCATCCCTTTACAATGAGCAGTTCTTC.

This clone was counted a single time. CDR3: CASSRGTSGAYEQYF. The DNA for the CDR3 is TGTGCCAGCAGTCGGGGCACTAGCGGGGCTTACGAGCAGTACTTC. The V and J genes are TRBV6-5 and TRBJ2-7; 10 nucleotides line up with TRBD2. J lost 4 bases, V lost 5 bases, and 8 bases had no gene match. The germline V gene has CDR1 MNHEY and CDR2 SVGAGI. The CDR3 totals 15 residues.

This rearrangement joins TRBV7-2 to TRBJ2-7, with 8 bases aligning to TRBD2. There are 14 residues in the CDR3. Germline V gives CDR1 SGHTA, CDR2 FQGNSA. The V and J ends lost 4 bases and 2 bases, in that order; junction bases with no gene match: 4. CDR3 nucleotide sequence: TGTGCCAGCAGCTACACTAGCGGTACCTACGAGCAGTACTTC. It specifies CASSYTSGTYEQYF. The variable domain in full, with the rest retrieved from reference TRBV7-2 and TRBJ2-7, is GAGVSQSPSNKVTEKGKDVELRCDPISGHTALYWYRQSLGQGLEFLIYFQGNSAPDKSGLPSDRFSAERTGGSVSTLTIQRTQQEDSAVYLCASSYTSGTYEQYFGPGTRLTVT.

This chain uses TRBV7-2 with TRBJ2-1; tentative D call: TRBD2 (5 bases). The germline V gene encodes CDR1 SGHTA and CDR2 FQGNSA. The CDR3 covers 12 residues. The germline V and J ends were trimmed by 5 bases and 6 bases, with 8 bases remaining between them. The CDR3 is CASSRGRNEQFF. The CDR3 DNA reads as TGTGCCAGCAGCCGCGGGCGCAATGAGCAGTTCTTC.

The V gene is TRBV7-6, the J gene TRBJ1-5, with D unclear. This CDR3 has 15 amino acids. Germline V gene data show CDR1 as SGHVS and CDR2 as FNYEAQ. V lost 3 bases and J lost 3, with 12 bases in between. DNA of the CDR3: TGTGCCAGCAGCTTTCAGGAGGGTCCCAATCAGCCCCAGCATTTT. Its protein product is CASSFQEGPNQPQHF.

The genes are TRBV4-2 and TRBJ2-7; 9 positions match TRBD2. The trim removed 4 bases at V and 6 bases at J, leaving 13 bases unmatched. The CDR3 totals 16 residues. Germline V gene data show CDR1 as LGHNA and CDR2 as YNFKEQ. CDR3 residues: CASSPFSSGTLSEQYF. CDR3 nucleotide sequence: TGTGCCAGCAGCCCGTTTTCTAGCGGGACCCTTTCCGAGCAGTACTTC.

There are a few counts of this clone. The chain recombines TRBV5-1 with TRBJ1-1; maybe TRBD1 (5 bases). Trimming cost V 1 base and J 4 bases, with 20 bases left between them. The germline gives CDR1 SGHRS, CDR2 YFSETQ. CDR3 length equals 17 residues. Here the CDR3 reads CASSLRGTGGGFTEAFF. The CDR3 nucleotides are TGCGCCAGCAGCTTGAGAGGTACAGGTGGGGGGTTCACTGAAGCTTTCTTT.

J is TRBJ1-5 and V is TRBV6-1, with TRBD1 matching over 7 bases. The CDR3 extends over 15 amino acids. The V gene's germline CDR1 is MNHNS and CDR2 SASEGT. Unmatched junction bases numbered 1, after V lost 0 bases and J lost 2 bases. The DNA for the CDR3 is TGTGCCAGCAGTGAAGCGGGGACAGGCAATCAGCCCCAGCATTTT. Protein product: CASSEAGTGNQPQHF.

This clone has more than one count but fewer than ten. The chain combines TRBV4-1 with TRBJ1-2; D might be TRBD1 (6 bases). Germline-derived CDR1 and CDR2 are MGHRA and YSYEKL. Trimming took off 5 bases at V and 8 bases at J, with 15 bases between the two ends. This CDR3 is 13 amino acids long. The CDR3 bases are TGCGCCAGCAGCTTAGCGGGGGCGCCCGGCTACACCTTC. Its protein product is CASSLAGAPGYTF.

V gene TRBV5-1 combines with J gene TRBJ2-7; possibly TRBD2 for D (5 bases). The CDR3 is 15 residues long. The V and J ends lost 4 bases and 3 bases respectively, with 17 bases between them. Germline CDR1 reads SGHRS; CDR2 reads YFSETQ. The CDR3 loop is CASSRVLGAHYEQYF. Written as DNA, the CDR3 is TGCGCCAGCAGCCGGGTGCTGGGAGCTCACTACGAGCAGTACTTC. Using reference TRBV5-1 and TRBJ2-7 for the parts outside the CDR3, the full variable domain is KAGVTQTPRYLIKTRGQQVTLSCSPISGHRSVSWYQQTPGQGLQFLFEYFSETQRNKGNFPGRFSGRQFSNSRSEMNVSTLELGDSALYLCASSRVLGAHYEQYFGPGTRLTVT.

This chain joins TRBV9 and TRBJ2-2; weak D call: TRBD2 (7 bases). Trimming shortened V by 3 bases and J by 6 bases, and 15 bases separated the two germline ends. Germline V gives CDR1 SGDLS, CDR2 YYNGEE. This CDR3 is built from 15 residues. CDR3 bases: TGTGCCAGCAGCGAGGGGGGGGCGCTAGCCGGGGAGCTGTTTTTT. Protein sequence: CASSEGGALAGELFF.

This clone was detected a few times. In nucleotides, the CDR3 is TGTGCCAGCATGGGACAGGGGACCTATGGCTACACCTTC. Translated, it gives CASMGQGTYGYTF. J is TRBJ1-2 and V is TRBV2; 10 nucleotides agree with TRBD1. Trimming at V came to 7 bases and at J to 4 bases, leaving 3 bases not matched to a gene. The germline V gene encodes CDR1 SNHLY and CDR2 FYNNEI. CDR3 length: 13 residues.

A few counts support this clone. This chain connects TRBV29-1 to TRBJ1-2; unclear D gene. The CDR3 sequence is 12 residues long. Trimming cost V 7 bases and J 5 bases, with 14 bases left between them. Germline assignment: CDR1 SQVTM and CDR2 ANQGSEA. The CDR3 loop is CSAAGRGYGYTF. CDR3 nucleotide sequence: TGCAGCGCTGCGGGTCGGGGATATGGCTACACCTTC.

The CDR3 is CASSVDSRPGGAEAFF. The CDR3 DNA reads TGTGCCAGCAGCGTAGATTCCCGGCCCGGAGGCGCTGAAGCTTTCTTT. The gene calls are TRBV9 and TRBJ1-1; D is uncertain. Germline V gene sequence: CDR1 SGDLS, CDR2 YYNGEE. CDR3 length: 16 amino acids. V was shortened by 0 bases and J by 6 bases, with 18 bases between the two germline ends.

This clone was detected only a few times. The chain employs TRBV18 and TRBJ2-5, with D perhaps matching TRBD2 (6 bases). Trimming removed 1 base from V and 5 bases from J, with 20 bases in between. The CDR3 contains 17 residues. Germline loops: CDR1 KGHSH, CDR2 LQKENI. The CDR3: CASSPQNAGLPQETQYF. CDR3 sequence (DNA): TGTGCCAGCTCACCACAGAATGCGGGACTCCCCCAGGAGACCCAGTACTTC.

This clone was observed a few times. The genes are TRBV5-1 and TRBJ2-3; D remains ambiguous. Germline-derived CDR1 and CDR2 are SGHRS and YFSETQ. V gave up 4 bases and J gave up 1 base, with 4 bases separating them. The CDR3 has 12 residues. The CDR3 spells CASSPGTDTQYF. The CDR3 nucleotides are TGCGCCAGCAGCCCAGGCACAGATACGCAGTATTTT.

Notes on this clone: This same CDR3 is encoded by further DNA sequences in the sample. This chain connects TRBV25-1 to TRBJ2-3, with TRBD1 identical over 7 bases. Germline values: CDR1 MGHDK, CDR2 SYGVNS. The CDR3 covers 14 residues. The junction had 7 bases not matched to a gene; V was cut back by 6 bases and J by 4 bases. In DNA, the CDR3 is TGTGCCAGCAGGCGGACAGGCGCCCCAGATACGCAGTATTTT. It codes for CASRRTGAPDTQYF. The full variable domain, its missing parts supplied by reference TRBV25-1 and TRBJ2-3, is EADIYQTPRYLVIGTGKKITLECSQTMGHDKMYWYQQDPGMELHLIHYSYGVNSTEKGDLSSESTVSRIRTEHFPLTLESARPSHTSQYLCASRRTGAPDTQYFGPGTRLTVL.

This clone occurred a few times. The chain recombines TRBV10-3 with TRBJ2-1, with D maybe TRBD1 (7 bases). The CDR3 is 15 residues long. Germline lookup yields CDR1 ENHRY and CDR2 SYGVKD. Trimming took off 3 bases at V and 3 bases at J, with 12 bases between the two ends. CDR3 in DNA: TGTGCCATCAGTGAAGGAGGGGGCCACTACAATGAGCAGTTCTTC. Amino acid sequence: CAISEGGGHYNEQFF.